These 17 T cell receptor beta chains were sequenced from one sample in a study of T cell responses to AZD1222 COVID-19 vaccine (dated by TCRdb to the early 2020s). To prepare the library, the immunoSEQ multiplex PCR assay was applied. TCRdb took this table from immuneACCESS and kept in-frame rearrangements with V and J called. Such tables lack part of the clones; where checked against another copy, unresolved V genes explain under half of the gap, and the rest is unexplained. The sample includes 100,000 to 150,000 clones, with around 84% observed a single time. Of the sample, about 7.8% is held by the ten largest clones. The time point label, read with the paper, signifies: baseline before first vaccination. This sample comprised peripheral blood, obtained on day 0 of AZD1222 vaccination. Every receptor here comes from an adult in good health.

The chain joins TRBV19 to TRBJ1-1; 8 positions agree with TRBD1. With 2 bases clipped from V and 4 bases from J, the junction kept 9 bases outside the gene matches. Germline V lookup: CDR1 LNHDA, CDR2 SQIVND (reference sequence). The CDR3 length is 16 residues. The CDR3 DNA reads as TGTGCCAGTAGTATACCAGGGGGCCGGGGTAGCACTGAAGCTTTCTTT. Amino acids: CASSIPGGRGSTEAFF.

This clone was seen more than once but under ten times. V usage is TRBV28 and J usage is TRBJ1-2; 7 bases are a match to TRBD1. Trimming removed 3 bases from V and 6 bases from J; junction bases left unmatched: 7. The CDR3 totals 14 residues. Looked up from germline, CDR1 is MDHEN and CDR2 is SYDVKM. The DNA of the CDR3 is TGTGCCAGCAGTTTTTTAACAGGGGTTAATGGCTACACCTTC. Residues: CASSFLTGVNGYTF.

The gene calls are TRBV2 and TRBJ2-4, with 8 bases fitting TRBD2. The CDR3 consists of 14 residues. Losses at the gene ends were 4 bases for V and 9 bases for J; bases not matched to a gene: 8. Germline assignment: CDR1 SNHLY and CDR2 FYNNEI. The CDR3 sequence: CASSAAGGSSIQYF. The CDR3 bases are TGTGCCAGCAGTGCGGCGGGAGGTTCGAGCATTCAGTACTTC.

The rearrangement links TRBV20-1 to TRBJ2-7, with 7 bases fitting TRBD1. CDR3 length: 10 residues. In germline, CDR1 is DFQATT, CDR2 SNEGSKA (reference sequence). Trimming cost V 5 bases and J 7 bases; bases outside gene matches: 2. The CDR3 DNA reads TGCAGTGCTGCGACAGGGGAGCAGTACTTC. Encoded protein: CSAATGEQYF.

This chain's CDR3 is CASSLEQGAVDTQYF. CDR3 in DNA: TGTGCCAGCAGCTTGGAGCAGGGGGCCGTAGATACGCAGTATTTT. The rearrangement uses TRBV5-4 and TRBJ2-3; 8 bases are shared with TRBD1. J gave up 5 bases and V 0 bases, and 5 bases lay outside the gene matches. The CDR3 runs 15 residues. CDR1 and CDR2 (germline): SGHNT, YYREEE (reference sequence).

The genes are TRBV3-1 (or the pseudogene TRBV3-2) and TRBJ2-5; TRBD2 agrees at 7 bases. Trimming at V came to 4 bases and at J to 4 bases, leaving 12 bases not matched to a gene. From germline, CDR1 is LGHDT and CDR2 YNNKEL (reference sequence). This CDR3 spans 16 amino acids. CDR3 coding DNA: TGTGCCAGCAGCCCCCCCCTCGGCGGGGGAGGAGAGACCCAGTACTTC. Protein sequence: CASSPPLGGGGETQYF.

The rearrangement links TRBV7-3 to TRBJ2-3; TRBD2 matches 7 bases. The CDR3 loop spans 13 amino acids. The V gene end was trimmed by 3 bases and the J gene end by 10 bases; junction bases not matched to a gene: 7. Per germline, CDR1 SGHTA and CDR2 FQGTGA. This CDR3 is CASSFLQGGAQYF. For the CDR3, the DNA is TGTGCCAGCAGCTTTCTTCAGGGAGGGGCGCAGTATTTT. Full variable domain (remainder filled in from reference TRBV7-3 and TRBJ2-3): GAGVSQTPSNKVTEKGKYVELRCDPISGHTALYWYRQSLGQGPEFLIYFQGTGAADDSGLPNDRFFAVRPEGSVSTLKIQRTERGDSAVYLCASSFLQGGAQYFGPGTRLTVL.

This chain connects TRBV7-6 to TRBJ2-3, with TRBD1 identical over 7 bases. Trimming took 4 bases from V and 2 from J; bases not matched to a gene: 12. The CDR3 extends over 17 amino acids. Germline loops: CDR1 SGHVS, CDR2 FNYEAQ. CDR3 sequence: CASSSKVTGIYTDTQYF. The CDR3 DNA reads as TGTGCCAGCAGCTCCAAGGTGACAGGGATTTACACAGATACGCAGTATTTT.

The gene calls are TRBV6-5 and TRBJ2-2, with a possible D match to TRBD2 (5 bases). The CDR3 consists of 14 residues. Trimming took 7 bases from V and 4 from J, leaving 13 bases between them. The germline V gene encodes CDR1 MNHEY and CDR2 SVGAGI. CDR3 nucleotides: TGTGCCAGCACCAAACTAGGGCGCACCGGGGAGCTGTTTTTT. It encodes CASTKLGRTGELFF.

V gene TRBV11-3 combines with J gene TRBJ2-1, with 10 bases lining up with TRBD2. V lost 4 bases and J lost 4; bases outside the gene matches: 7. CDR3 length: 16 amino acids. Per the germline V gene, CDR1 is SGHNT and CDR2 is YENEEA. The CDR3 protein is CASSSLAGGGYNEQFF. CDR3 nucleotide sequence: TGTGCCAGCAGCTCGTTAGCGGGAGGAGGATACAATGAGCAGTTCTTC.

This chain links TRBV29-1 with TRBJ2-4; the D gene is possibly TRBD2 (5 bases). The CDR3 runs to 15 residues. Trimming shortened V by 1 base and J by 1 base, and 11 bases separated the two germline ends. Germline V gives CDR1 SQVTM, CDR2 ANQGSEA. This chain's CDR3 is CSVEGGAVAKNIQYF. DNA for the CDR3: TGCAGCGTTGAAGGGGGAGCGGTTGCCAAAAACATTCAGTACTTC.

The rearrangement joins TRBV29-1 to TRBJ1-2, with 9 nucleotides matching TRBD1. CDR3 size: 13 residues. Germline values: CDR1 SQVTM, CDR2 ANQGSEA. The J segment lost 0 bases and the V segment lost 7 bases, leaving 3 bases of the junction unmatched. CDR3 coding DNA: TGCAGCGCCCGACAGGGGGCTAACTATGGCTACACCTTC. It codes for CSARQGANYGYTF.

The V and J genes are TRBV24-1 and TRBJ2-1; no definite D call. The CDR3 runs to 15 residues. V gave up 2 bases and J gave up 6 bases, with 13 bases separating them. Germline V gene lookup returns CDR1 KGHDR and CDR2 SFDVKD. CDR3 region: CATSDSSPAANEQFF. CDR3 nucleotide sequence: TGTGCCACCAGTGATTCTTCACCGGCCGCCAATGAGCAGTTCTTC.

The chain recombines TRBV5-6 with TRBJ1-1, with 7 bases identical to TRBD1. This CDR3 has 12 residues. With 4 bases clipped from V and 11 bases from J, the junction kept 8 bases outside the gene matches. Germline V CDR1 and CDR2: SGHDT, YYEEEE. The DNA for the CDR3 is TGTGCCAGCAGCCGCGACAGGGAAGGGGCTTTCTTT. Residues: CASSRDREGAFF.

As DNA, the CDR3 is TGTGCCAGCTCCAGACAGGGGTCGATGTACACTGAAGCTTTCTTT. Translating it yields CASSRQGSMYTEAFF. J is TRBJ1-1 and V is TRBV2; 8 bases fit TRBD1. This CDR3 contains 15 residues. V lost 8 bases to trimming and J lost 3 bases; unmatched junction nucleotides: 11. Germline CDR1 reads SNHLY; CDR2 reads FYNNEI.

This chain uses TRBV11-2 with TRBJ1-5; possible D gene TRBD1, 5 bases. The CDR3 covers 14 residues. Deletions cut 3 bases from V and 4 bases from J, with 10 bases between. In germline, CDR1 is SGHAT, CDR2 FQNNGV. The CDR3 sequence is CASSLGPGNQPQHF. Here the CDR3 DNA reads TGTGCCAGCAGCTTGGGGCCAGGGAATCAGCCCCAGCATTTT.

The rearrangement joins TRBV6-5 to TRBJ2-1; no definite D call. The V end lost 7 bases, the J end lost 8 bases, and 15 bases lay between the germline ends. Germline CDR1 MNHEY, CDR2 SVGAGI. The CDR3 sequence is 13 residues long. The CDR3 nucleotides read TGTGCCAGCACCCGGACCTACCCCCATGAGCAGTTCTTC. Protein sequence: CASTRTYPHEQFF.